A selection of T cell receptor beta chains follows, all from one sample in a study of T cell changes during pregnancy in multiple sclerosis. Here immunoSEQ multiplex PCR was the method, and the copy in TCRdb shows in-frame clones only, minus some. The profile shows 35,000 to 45,000 clones, about 92% of them singletons. The sequences come from CD8+ T cells from peripheral blood mononuclear cells, collected in the first trimester of pregnancy. The receptors come from a female donor with multiple sclerosis, enrolled in a pregnancy study. The CDR3 runs from the conserved cysteine through the conserved F or W. The D gene is left open where the match is weak. Clone size is shown for a subset of rows, as once, few, many or a class of expanded clone.

>TRBJ2-7|TRBV19|NA|TRBD1
CASSIRQGIDEQYF
TGTGCCAGTAGTATTCGACAGGGTATAGACGAGCAGTACTTC
>TRBJ2-7|TRBV27|NA|TRBD1
CASSMSMGTVSYEQYF
TGTGCCAGCAGTATGTCAATGGGGACAGTAAGCTACGAGCAGTACTTC
>TRBJ1-2|TRBV30|NA|NA
CAWTGLNRANYGYTF
TGTGCCTGGACCGGGTTGAACCGAGCTAACTATGGCTACACCTTC
>TRBJ2-7|TRBV5-4|NA|TRBD1
CASSRTGAGEQYF
TGTGCCAGCAGCCGTACAGGGGCAGGGGAGCAGTACTTC
>TRBJ2-5|TRBV7-9|NA|NA
CASSLTGVSSLETQYF
TGTGCCAGCAGCTTAACGGGAGTTTCGTCACTAGAGACCCAGTACTTC
>TRBJ1-2|TRBV2|NA|TRBD1
CASSDPRQGRYYGYTF
TGTGCCAGCAGTGATCCAAGACAGGGGAGGTACTATGGCTACACCTTC
>TRBJ2-6|TRBV11-2|NA|NA
CASSLGDSGANVLTF
TGTGCCAGCAGCTTAGGCGACTCTGGGGCCAACGTCCTGACTTTC
>TRBJ2-7|TRBV27|NA|TRBD1
CASSWSGQGDYEQYF
TGTGCCAGCAGTTGGTCAGGACAGGGGGACTACGAGCAGTACTTC
>TRBJ2-2|TRBV29-1|NA|NA
CSVEVLNTGELFF
TGCAGCGTTGAAGTTTTAAACACCGGGGAGCTGTTTTTT
>TRBJ2-1|TRBV2|NA|TRBD2
CGEGGYNEQFF
TGTGGCGAGGGAGGGTACAATGAGCAGTTCTTC
>TRBJ2-7|TRBV13|once|NA
CASSLGRGAYEQYF
TGTGCCAGCAGCTTGGGGCGCGGGGCCTACGAGCAGTACTTC
>TRBJ1-6|TRBV15|NA|TRBD1
CATSRDRGGYSPLHF
TGTGCCACCAGCAGGGACAGGGGAGGATATTCACCCCTCCACTTT
>TRBJ1-1|TRBV13|NA|TRBD1
CASRPDRGVGLFTEAFF
TGTGCCAGCAGACCCGACAGGGGGGTAGGATTATTCACTGAAGCTTTCTTT
>TRBJ1-1|TRBV4-1|NA|NA
CASRQGGMNTEAFF
TGCGCCAGCAGGCAGGGAGGGATGAACACTGAAGCTTTCTTT
>TRBJ2-1|TRBV9|NA|TRBD1
CASSVFPARGNANEQFF
TGTGCCAGCAGCGTTTTTCCAGCCAGGGGGAATGCGAATGAGCAGTTCTTC
>TRBJ2-3|TRBV13|NA|TRBD2
CASSSRTSGVTQYF
TGTGCCAGCAGCTCGCGGACTAGCGGGGTGACGCAGTATTTT
>TRBJ2-1|TRBV13|NA|TRBD1
CASSTAGQGWYNEQFF
TGTGCCAGCAGCACCGCCGGACAGGGTTGGTACAATGAGCAGTTCTTC
>TRBJ2-5|TRBV6-1|once|TRBD2
CASSEMAGGPETQYF
TGTGCCAGCAGTGAGATGGCGGGGGGCCCAGAGACCCAGTACTTC
>TRBJ2-2|TRBV25-1|NA|NA
CASSESRFTGELFF
TGTGCCAGCAGTGAATCTCGGTTCACCGGGGAGCTGTTTTTT
>TRBJ2-7|TRBV15|NA|NA
CATSSMITTGTNIYEQYF
TGTGCCACCAGCAGCATGATAACTACCGGGACAAATATCTACGAGCAGTACTTC
>TRBJ2-7|TRBV7-3|few|TRBD1
CASSLTGTGRAEQYF
TGTGCCAGCAGCTTAACAGGGACAGGGAGGGCCGAGCAGTACTTC
>TRBJ2-7|TRBV30|few|NA
CAWSNRGRKYEQYF
TGTGCCTGGAGTAATAGGGGTCGCAAATACGAGCAGTACTTC
>TRBJ2-3|TRBV27|NA|TRBD2
CASSWGGGTDTQYF
TGTGCCAGCAGTTGGGGGGGAGGCACAGATACGCAGTATTTT
>TRBJ1-1|TRBV7-3|NA|NA
CASSFWDARAGTEAFF
TGTGCCAGCAGCTTTTGGGATGCAAGAGCGGGCACTGAAGCTTTCTTT
>TRBJ1-2|TRBV7-8|NA|TRBD1
CASSSRGSVGYTF
TGTGCCAGCAGTAGCAGGGGGTCTGTTGGCTACACCTTC
>TRBJ2-3|TRBV6-1|NA|NA
CASSDGAHTDTQYF
TGTGCCAGCAGTGATGGAGCGCACACAGATACGCAGTATTTT
>TRBJ2-7|TRBV19|once|NA
CATTLGSEQYF
TGTGCCACTACCCTAGGAAGCGAGCAGTACTTC
>TRBJ1-1|TRBV6-6|NA|NA
CASSYSGANTEAFF
TGTGCCAGCAGTTACTCGGGGGCTAACACTGAAGCTTTCTTT
>TRBJ2-2|TRBV2|NA|TRBD1
CANRDRENTGELFF
TGTGCCAACCGGGACAGGGAGAACACCGGGGAGCTGTTTTTT
>TRBJ1-5|TRBV6-1|NA|TRBD1
CASSEARDRGKNQPQHF
TGTGCCAGCAGTGAAGCTAGAGACAGGGGAAAAAATCAGCCCCAGCATTTT
>TRBJ1-4|TRBV9|NA|NA
CASSAVAGSATNEKLFF
TGTGCCAGCAGCGCGGTAGCGGGTAGTGCAACTAATGAAAAACTGTTTTTT
>TRBJ1-4|TRBV7-9|NA|TRBD1
CASSQKGQGRDNEKLFF
TGTGCCAGCAGCCAAAAAGGACAGGGGAGGGACAATGAAAAACTGTTTTTT
>TRBJ1-6|TRBV27|NA|TRBD1
CASSPTWDSYSPLHF
TGTGCCAGCAGTCCCACTTGGGACAGTTATTCACCCCTCCACTTT
>TRBJ1-5|TRBV19|NA|NA
CASSIDGGQPQHF
TGTGCCAGTAGTATAGATGGGGGCCAGCCCCAGCATTTT
>TRBJ2-1|TRBV4-2|NA|TRBD2
CASSTGTRGEQFF
TGTGCCAGCAGCACTGGGACTAGGGGTGAGCAGTTCTTC
>TRBJ2-2|TRBV9|NA|TRBD1
CASSAEDRVGELFF
TGTGCCAGCAGCGCAGAGGACAGGGTTGGGGAGCTGTTTTTT
>TRBJ2-1|TRBV5-6|NA|NA
CASSLYSSYNEQFF
TGTGCCAGCAGCTTATACAGCTCCTACAATGAGCAGTTCTTC
>TRBJ1-5|TRBV7-9|NA|TRBD1
CASSLWDRGSNQPQHF
TGTGCCAGCAGCCTCTGGGACAGGGGTAGCAATCAGCCCCAGCATTTT
>TRBJ2-2|TRBV11-2|NA|TRBD2
CASRPLAGGPNTGELFF
TGTGCCAGCAGGCCTCTGGCGGGGGGACCGAACACCGGGGAGCTGTTTTTT
>TRBJ2-1|TRBV29-1|NA|NA
CSVESSGDEQFF
TGCAGCGTTGAAAGCTCAGGGGATGAGCAGTTCTTC
>TRBJ1-6|TRBV6-1|few|NA
CASSERLEGGDSPLHF
TGTGCCAGCAGTGAAAGGTTGGAGGGTGGTGATTCACCCCTCCACTTT
>TRBJ1-2|TRBV11-2|once|NA
CASSLGGISGYTF
TGTGCCAGCAGCCTGGGAGGGATTTCGGGCTACACCTTC
>TRBJ2-7|TRBV19|NA|NA
CASSIGRDAYEQYF
TGTGCCAGTAGTATCGGCAGGGATGCCTACGAGCAGTACTTC
>TRBJ2-2|TRBV9|once|TRBD2
CASRGGQSNTGELFF
TGTGCCAGCCGCGGGGGGCAGTCGAACACCGGGGAGCTGTTTTTT
>TRBJ1-3|TRBV4-2|NA|TRBD1
CASSPDEGGEDNTIYF
TGTGCCAGCAGCCCGGACGAAGGGGGCGAGGACAACACCATATATTTT
>TRBJ1-2|TRBV7-8|NA|NA
CASSLQGQSYGYTF
TGTGCCAGCAGCTTACAGGGGCAAAGCTATGGCTACACCTTC
>TRBJ2-7|TRBV2|NA|NA
CASNGFNEQYF
TGTGCCAGCAACGGTTTCAACGAGCAGTACTTC
>TRBJ2-7|TRBV11-2|NA|TRBD1
CASSIQGARYEQYF
TGTGCCAGCAGCATTCAGGGGGCTCGATACGAGCAGTACTTC
>TRBJ1-1|TRBV6-5|NA|TRBD1
CASSYLQRQGSTEAFF
TGTGCCAGCAGTTACTTACAGCGACAGGGATCCACTGAAGCTTTCTTT
>TRBJ2-1|TRBV14|once|TRBD2
CASSQEAPTSGAYNEQFF
TGTGCCAGCAGCCAAGAGGCCCCCACTAGCGGGGCTTACAATGAGCAGTTCTTC
>TRBJ2-1|TRBV5-1|NA|TRBD2
CASSPKKTPTSGGPSSYNEQFF
TGCGCCAGCAGCCCTAAAAAAACTCCCACTAGCGGGGGCCCGAGCTCCTACAATGAGCAGTTCTTC
>TRBJ1-2|TRBV9|NA|NA
CASSPPLGVYGYTF
TGTGCCAGCAGCCCCCCGTTGGGAGTTTATGGCTACACCTTC
>TRBJ2-2|TRBV7-9|NA|TRBD2
CASSPLQRENTGELFF
TGTGCCAGCAGCCCCCTCCAGCGGGAGAACACCGGGGAGCTGTTTTTT
>TRBJ1-5|TRBV6-5|NA|NA
CASSYRAWGGPQHF
TGTGCCAGCAGTTACCGAGCGTGGGGGGGGCCCCAGCATTTT
>TRBJ1-2|TRBV4-1|NA|NA
CASSPRGFYGYTF
TGCGCCAGCAGCCCCCGGGGGTTCTATGGCTACACCTTC
>TRBJ2-7|TRBV10-1|NA|NA
CASSEFGQGSSYEQYF
TGCGCCAGCAGTGAATTTGGCCAGGGGAGCTCCTACGAGCAGTACTTC
>TRBJ2-2|TRBV9|NA|NA
CASSGLTGELFF
TGTGCCAGCAGCGGACTTACCGGGGAGCTGTTTTTT
>TRBJ2-2|TRBV27|NA|TRBD2
CASSLTSGGGGELFF
TGTGCCAGCAGTTTGACTAGCGGGGGCGGGGGGGAGCTGTTTTTT
>TRBJ1-2|TRBV4-1|NA|NA
CASSLDSGGMVYGYTF
TGCGCCAGCAGCCTCGATAGCGGGGGCATGGTCTATGGCTACACCTTC